This TCR beta chain was recovered during a study of shared clonotypes between healthy human individuals. Study background: Plates per donor: three CD4 naive, three CD4 memory, two CD8 naive, one CD8 memory.

The DNA input per sorted-subset replicate PCR was about 0.2 ug, corresponding to roughly 30,000 T cell genomes. Sequencing was performed with immunoSEQ multiplex PCR; in TCRdb, only in-frame clones are kept and a portion is missing. The sample lists 550,000 to 800,000 clones, about 90% seen once, with more than 30% in the top ten. V was shortened by 0 bases and J by 4 bases, with 11 bases between the two germline ends. The CDR3 length is 15 residues. Germline CDR1 is SGHRS and CDR2 is YFSETQ. The material sequenced was memory CD8+ T cells from PBMCs. Documented subset: CD45RO+ cells pooled with CCR7-negative TemRA cells. V gene TRBV5-1 combines with J gene TRBJ2-1; the D gene is possibly TRBD2 (5 bases). This TCR was sampled from a man between 18 and 35 years old in good health. Some clones in this sample may be carry-over from other donors' samples. This chain's CDR3 is CASSLEVGAYNEQFF. DNA for the CDR3: TGCGCCAGCAGCTTGGAGGTGGGAGCATACAATGAGCAGTTCTTC.